These 12 T cell receptor beta chains were all obtained from the same sample, sequenced in a study of T cells in localized non-small cell lung cancer. Produced via immunoSEQ multiplex PCR; TCRdb's table is partial and in-frame only. The sample has around 96,000 clones, more than 75% seen once. The input for sequencing was PBMCs, taken before any cancer treatment. These receptors were taken from a woman between 35 and 70 years old with stage II squamous cell lung carcinoma.

The CDR3 loop is CASRPRQGEAGGAFF. DNA of the CDR3: TGTGCCAGCAGACCGCGACAGGGGGAAGCCGGTGGGGCTTTCTTT. V and J are TRBV7-8 and TRBJ1-1, with TRBD1 matching over 9 bases. Germline lookup yields CDR1 SGHVS and CDR2 FQNEAQ. Unmatched junction bases numbered 16, after V lost 6 bases and J lost 11 bases. The CDR3 loop spans 15 amino acids.

The chain carries TRBV27 and TRBJ2-7; 9 nucleotides line up with TRBD1. Germline CDR1 reads MNHEY; CDR2 reads SMNVEV (reference sequence). The ends lost 5 bases at V and 6 bases at J; junction bases unmatched: 2. CDR3 length: 12 residues. CDR3 region: CASSDRGFEQYF. In DNA form, the CDR3 reads TGTGCCAGCAGTGACAGGGGGTTCGAGCAGTACTTC.

The sample holds one count of this clone. The genes are TRBV7-9 and TRBJ2-3; no clear D. V was clipped by 5 bases and J by 5 bases, with 14 bases between them. This CDR3 contains 14 residues. Per germline, CDR1 SEHNR and CDR2 FQNEAQ (reference sequence). CDR3 protein: CASSLVGLQDTQYF. In DNA form, the CDR3 reads TGTGCCAGCAGCCTCGTGGGTCTGCAAGATACGCAGTATTTT.

The CDR3 DNA is TGTGCCAGCAGTTTACGGAGGGTCTCCTACGAGCAGTACTTC. Its translation is CASSLRRVSYEQYF. The J gene is TRBJ2-7, the V gene TRBV27, with D perhaps TRBD2 (6 bases). Germline CDR1 reads MNHEY; CDR2 reads SMNVEV (reference sequence). V was clipped by 2 bases and J by 0 bases, with 8 bases between them. The CDR3 consists of 14 residues.

The chain carries TRBV29-1 and TRBJ2-5, with D possibly TRBD2 on 6 matching bases. The CDR3 loop spans 14 amino acids. From germline, CDR1 is SQVTM and CDR2 ANQGSEA. V was clipped by 8 bases and J by 3 bases, with 19 bases between them. The CDR3 loop reads CSCWYLGGEETQYF. CDR3 coding DNA: TGCAGCTGTTGGTATCTGGGAGGCGAAGAGACCCAGTACTTC.

The chain combines TRBV28 with TRBJ1-5, with TRBD1 matching over 10 bases. This CDR3 has 17 residues. The germline V gene encodes CDR1 MDHEN and CDR2 SYDVKM. The junction had 13 bases not matched to a gene; V was cut back by 5 bases and J by 6 bases. CDR3 in amino acids: CASSRTGGNILSQPQHF. The CDR3 DNA sequence: TGTGCCAGCAGTAGGACAGGGGGAAATATTTTAAGTCAGCCCCAGCATTTT.

The chain employs TRBV4-1 and TRBJ2-5, with 8 bases lining up with TRBD2. Germline CDR1 MGHRA, CDR2 YSYEKL. The CDR3 contains 15 residues. Unmatched junction bases numbered 8, after V lost 2 bases and J lost 6 bases. The CDR3 sequence: CASSQTGGPGKTQYF. CDR3 coding DNA: TGCGCCAGCAGCCAAACGGGGGGGCCCGGGAAGACCCAGTACTTC.

The rearrangement links TRBV7-2 to TRBJ2-3; D ambiguous. This CDR3 region has 14 residues. The V end was cut by 2 bases, the J end by 1 base, with 7 bases between. Germline loops: CDR1 SGHTA, CDR2 FQGNSA. CDR3 sequence: CASSLQDGTDTQYF. DNA of the CDR3: TGTGCCAGCAGCTTACAGGACGGCACAGATACGCAGTATTTT. The full variable domain, in which reference TRBV7-2 and TRBJ2-3 provide the parts outside the CDR3, is GAGVSQSPSNKVTEKGKDVELRCDPISGHTALYWYRQSLGQGLEFLIYFQGNSAPDKSGLPSDRFSAERTGGSVSTLTIQRTQQEDSAVYLCASSLQDGTDTQYFGPGTRLTVL.

This chain connects TRBV6-5 to TRBJ2-4, with 8 bases lining up with TRBD1. The junction had 11 bases not matched to a gene; V was cut back by 11 bases and J by 11 bases. Germline CDR1 and CDR2: MNHEY and SVGAGI. CDR3 length: 12 residues. The CDR3 nucleotides read TGTGCCCCCAGACAGGGGAAAGCATTTCAGTACTTC. It codes for CAPRQGKAFQYF.

In nucleotides, the CDR3 is TGTGCCAGCAGGTTGGGTGGGTGGAGCACAGATACGCAGTATTTT. Protein: CASRLGGWSTDTQYF. The chain carries TRBV6-5 and TRBJ2-3; D uncertain. V was pared by 6 bases and J by 0 bases, with 13 bases between. The germline gives CDR1 MNHEY, CDR2 SVGAGI. This CDR3 comprises 15 residues.

The J gene is TRBJ1-4, the V gene TRBV7-9, with unresolved D. The V end lost 3 bases, the J end lost 7 bases, and 12 bases lay between the germline ends. Germline V gene data show CDR1 as SEHNR and CDR2 as FQNEAQ (reference sequence). The CDR3 spans 14 residues. The CDR3 region has the DNA TGTGCCAGCAGCTTGGGAACAGACGGTGAAAAACTGTTTTTT. Translating gives CASSLGTDGEKLFF. The complete variable domain, with remaining parts taken from reference TRBV7-9 and TRBJ1-4, reads DTGVSQNPRHKITKRGQNVTFRCDPISEHNRLYWYRQTLGQGPEFLTYFQNEAQLEKSRLLSDRFSAERPKGSFSTLEIQRTEQGDSAMYLCASSLGTDGEKLFFGSGTQLSVL.

The chain uses TRBV6-6 and TRBJ1-6; 10 nucleotides agree with TRBD1. The CDR3 contains 13 residues. The junction had 2 bases not matched to a gene; V was cut back by 6 bases and J by 9 bases. CDR1 is MNHNY, CDR2 SVGAGI, per germline (reference sequence). In DNA, the CDR3 is TGTGCCAGCAGCCGGGACAGGGGTTCACCCCTCCACTTT. The encoded protein is CASSRDRGSPLHF.